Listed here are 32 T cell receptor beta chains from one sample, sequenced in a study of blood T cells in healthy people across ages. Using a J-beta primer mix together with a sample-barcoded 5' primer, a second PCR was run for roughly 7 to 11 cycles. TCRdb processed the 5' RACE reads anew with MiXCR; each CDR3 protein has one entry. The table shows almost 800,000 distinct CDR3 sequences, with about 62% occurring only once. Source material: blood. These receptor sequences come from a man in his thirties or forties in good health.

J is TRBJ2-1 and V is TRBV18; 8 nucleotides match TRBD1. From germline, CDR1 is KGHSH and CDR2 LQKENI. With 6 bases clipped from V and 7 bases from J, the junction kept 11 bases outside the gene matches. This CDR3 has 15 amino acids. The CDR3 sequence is CASSPGQGARNEQFF. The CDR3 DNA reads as TGTGCCAGCTCCCCGGGGCAGGGGGCGCGAAATGAGCAGTTCTTC.

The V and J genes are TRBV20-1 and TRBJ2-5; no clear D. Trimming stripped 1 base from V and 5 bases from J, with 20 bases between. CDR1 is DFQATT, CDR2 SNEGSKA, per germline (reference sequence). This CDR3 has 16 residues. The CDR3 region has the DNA TGCAGTGCTAGAGTGCCCAGCGACGAGGCGCGGGAGACCCAGTACTTC. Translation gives CSARVPSDEARETQYF.

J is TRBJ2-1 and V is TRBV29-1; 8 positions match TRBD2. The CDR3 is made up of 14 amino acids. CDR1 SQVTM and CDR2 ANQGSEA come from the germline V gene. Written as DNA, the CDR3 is TGCACCACCTCCGGGCGAGCGGGAGTAAATGAGCAGTTCTTC. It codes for CTTSGRAGVNEQFF.

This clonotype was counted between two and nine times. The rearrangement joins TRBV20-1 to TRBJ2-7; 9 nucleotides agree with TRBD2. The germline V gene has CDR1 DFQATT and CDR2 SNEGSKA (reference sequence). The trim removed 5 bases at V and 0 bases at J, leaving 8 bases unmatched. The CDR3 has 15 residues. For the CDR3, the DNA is TGCAGTGCTCCGGTGGCGGGAGGGCTCTCCTACGAGCAGTACTTC. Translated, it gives CSAPVAGGLSYEQYF.

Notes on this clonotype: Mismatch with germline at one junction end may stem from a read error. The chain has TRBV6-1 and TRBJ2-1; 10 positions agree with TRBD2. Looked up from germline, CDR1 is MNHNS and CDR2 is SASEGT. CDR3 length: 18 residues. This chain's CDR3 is CASSARRGTSGTHNGQFF. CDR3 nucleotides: TGTGCCAGCAGTGCCAGGAGGGGCACTAGCGGGACGCACAATGGGCAGTTCTTC.

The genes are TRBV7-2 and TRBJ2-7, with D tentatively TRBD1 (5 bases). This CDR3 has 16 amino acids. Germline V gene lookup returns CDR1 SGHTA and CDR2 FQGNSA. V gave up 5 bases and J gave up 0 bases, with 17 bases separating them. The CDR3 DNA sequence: TGTGCCAGCAGCCGATCATGGGGCCCTTTCTCCTACGAGCAGTACTTC. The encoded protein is CASSRSWGPFSYEQYF.

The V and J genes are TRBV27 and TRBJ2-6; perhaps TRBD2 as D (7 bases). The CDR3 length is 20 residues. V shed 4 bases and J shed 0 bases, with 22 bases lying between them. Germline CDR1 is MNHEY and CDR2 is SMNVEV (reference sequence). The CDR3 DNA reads TGTGCCAGCAGTTCAACCCGGGGGGCTCTCCTCCTCTCTGGGGCCAACGTCCTGACTTTC. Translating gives CASSSTRGALLLSGANVLTF.

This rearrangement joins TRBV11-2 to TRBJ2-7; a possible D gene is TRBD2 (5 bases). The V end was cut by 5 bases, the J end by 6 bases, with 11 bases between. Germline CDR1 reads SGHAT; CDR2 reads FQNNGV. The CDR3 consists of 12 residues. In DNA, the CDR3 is TGTGCCAGCAGCCGAGGGCCCCGCGAGCAGTACTTC. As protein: CASSRGPREQYF.

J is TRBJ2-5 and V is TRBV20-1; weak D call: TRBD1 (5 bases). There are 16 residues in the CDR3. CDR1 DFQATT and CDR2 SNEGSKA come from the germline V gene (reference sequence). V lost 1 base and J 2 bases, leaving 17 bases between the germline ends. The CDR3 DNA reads TGCAGTGCTAGAGTATATGGAGACAGCGCGCAAGAGACCCAGTACTTC. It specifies CSARVYGDSAQETQYF.

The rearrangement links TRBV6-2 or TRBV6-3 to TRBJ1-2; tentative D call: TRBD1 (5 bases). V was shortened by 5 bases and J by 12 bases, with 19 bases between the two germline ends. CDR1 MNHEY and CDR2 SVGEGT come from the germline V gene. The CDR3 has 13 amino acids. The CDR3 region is CASSPPGWGIHTF. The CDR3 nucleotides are TGTGCCAGCAGTCCCCCCGGTTGGGGGATTCACACCTTC.

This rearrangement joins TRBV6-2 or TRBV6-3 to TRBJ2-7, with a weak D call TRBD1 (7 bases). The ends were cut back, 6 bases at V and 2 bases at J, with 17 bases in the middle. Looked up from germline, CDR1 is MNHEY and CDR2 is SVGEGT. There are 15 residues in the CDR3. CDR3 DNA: TGTGCCAGCAGCGCCTTCCAGGGGGGCACCTACGAGCAGTACTTC. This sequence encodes CASSAFQGGTYEQYF.

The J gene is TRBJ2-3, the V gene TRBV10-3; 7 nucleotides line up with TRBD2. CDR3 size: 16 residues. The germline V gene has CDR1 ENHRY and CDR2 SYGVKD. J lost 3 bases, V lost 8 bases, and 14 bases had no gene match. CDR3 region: CAIAPKGLAATDTQYF. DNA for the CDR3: TGTGCCATCGCCCCGAAAGGGCTAGCGGCAACAGATACGCAGTATTTT.

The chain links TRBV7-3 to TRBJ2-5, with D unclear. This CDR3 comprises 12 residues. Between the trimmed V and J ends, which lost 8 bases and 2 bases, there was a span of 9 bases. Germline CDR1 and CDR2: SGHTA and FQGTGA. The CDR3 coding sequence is TGTGCCAGCGGGAATTCACAAGAGACCCAGTACTTC. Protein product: CASGNSQETQYF.

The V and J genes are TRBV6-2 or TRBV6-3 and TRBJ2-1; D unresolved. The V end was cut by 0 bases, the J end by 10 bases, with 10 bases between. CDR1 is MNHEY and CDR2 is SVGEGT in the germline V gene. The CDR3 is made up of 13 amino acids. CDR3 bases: TGTGCCAGCAGTTACTCCGCGTTTCTCGAGCAGTTCTTC. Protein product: CASSYSAFLEQFF.

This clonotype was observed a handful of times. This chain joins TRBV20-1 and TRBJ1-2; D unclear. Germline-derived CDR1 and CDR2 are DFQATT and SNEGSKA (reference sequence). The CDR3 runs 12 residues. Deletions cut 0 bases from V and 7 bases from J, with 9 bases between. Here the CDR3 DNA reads TGCAGTGCTAGAGACGTATGGGGTGGCTACACCTTC. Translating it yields CSARDVWGGYTF.

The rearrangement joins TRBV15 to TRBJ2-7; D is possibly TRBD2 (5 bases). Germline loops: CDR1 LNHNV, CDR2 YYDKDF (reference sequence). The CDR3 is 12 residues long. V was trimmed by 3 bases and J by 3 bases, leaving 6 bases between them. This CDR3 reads CATSRDFYEQYF. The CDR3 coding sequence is TGTGCCACCAGCAGGGACTTCTACGAGCAGTACTTC.

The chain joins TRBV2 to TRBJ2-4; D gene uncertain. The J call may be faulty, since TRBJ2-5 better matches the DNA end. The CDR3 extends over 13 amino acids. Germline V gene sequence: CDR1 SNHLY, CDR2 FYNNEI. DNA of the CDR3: TGTGCCAGCAGTATCCAGGTTGTTGAGACCCAGTACTTC. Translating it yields CASSIQVVETQYF.

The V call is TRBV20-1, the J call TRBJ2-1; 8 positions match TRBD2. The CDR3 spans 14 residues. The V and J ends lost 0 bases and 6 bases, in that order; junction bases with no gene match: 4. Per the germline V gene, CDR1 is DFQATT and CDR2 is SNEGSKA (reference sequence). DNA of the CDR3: TGCAGTGCTAGAGAAGCGGGAGAGGGCAATGAGCAGTTCTTC. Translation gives CSAREAGEGNEQFF.

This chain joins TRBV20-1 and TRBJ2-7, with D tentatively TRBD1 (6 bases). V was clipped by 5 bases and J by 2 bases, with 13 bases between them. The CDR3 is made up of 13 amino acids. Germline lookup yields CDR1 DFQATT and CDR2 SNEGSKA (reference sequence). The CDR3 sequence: CSALKTGPYEQYF. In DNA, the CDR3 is TGCAGTGCTCTTAAGACAGGCCCCTACGAGCAGTACTTC.

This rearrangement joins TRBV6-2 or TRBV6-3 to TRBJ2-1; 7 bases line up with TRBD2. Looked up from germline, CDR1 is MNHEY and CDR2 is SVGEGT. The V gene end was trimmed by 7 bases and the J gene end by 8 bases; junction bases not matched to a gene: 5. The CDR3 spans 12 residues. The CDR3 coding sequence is TGTGCCAGCACCGGACTAGACCATGAGCAGTTCTTC. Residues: CASTGLDHEQFF.

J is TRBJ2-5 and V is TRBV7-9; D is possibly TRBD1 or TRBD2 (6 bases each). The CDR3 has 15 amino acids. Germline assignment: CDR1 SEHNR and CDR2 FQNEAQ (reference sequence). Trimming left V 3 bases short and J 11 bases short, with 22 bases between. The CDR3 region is CASSFGGPFGNEQYF. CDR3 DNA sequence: TGTGCCAGCAGCTTCGGGGGCCCGTTCGGGAATGAGCAGTACTTC.

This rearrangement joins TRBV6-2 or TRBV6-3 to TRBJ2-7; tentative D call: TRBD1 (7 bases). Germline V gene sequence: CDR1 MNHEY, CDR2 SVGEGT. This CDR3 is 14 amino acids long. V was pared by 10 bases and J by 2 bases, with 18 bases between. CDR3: CAISGGTETYEQYF. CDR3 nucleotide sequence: TGTGCCATCAGCGGCGGGACAGAGACCTACGAGCAGTACTTC.

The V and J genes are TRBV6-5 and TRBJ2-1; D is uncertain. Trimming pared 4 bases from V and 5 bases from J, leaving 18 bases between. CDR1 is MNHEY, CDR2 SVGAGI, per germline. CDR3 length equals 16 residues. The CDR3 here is CASSSSGLDPNNEQFF. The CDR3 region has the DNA TGTGCCAGCAGTTCCTCGGGTCTCGATCCGAACAATGAGCAGTTCTTC.

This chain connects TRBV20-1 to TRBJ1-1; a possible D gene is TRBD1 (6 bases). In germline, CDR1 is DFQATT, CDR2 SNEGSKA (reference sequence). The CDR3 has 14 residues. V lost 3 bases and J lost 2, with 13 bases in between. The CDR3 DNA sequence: TGCAGTGCTAGGTTGGGGGGCGCAAACACTGAAGCTTTCTTT. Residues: CSARLGGANTEAFF.

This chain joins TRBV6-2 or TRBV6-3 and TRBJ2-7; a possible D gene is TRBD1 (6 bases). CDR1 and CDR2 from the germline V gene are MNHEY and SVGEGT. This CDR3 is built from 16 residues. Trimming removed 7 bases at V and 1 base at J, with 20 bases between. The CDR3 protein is CASNPLGAADSYEQYF. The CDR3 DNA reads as TGTGCCAGCAATCCCCTGGGGGCGGCCGATTCCTACGAGCAGTACTTC.

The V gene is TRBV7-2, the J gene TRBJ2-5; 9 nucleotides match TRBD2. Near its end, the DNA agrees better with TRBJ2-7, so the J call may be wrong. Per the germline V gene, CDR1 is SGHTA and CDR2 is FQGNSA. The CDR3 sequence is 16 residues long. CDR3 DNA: TGTGCCAGCAGCTTAATGGAGCGGGAGGTCAGGGGCGAGCAGTACTTC. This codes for CASSLMEREVRGEQYF.

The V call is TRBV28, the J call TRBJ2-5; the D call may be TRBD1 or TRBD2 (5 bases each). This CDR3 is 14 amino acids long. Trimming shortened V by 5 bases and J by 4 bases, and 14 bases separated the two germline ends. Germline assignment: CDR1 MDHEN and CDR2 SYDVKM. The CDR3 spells CASSARVGGETQYF. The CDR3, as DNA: TGTGCCAGCAGTGCCAGGGTTGGGGGAGAGACCCAGTACTTC.

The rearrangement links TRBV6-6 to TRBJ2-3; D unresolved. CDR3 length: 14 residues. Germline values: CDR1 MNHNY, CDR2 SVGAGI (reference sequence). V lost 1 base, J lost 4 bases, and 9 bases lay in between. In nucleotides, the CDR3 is TGTGCCAGCAGTTACTTTGTGGCAGCAGATACGCAGTATTTT. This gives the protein CASSYFVAADTQYF.

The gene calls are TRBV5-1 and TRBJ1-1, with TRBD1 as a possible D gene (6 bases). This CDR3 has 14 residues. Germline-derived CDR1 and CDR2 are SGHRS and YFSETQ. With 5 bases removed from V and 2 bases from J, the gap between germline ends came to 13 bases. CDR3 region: CASRSWTENTEAFF. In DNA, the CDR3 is TGCGCCAGCAGGTCGTGGACAGAAAACACTGAAGCTTTCTTT. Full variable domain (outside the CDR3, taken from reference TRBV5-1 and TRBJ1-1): KAGVTQTPRYLIKTRGQQVTLSCSPISGHRSVSWYQQTPGQGLQFLFEYFSETQRNKGNFPGRFSGRQFSNSRSEMNVSTLELGDSALYLCASRSWTENTEAFFGQGTRLTVV.

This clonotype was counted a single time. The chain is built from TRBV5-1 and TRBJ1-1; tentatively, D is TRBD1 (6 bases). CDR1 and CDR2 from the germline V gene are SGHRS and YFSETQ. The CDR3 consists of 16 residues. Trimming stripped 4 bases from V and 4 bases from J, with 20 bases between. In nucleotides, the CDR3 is TGCGCCAGCAGCGAACCGGGACAACTCGGAGTCACTGAAGCTTTCTTT. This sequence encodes CASSEPGQLGVTEAFF. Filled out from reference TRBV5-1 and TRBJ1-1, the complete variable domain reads KAGVTQTPRYLIKTRGQQVTLSCSPISGHRSVSWYQQTPGQGLQFLFEYFSETQRNKGNFPGRFSGRQFSNSRSEMNVSTLELGDSALYLCASSEPGQLGVTEAFFGQGTRLTVV.

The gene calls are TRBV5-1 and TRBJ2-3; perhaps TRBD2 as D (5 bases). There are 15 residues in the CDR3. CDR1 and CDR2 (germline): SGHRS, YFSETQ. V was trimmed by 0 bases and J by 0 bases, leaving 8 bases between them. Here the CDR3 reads CASSLEEVSTDTQYF. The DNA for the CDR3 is TGCGCCAGCAGCTTGGAGGAGGTTAGCACAGATACGCAGTATTTT.

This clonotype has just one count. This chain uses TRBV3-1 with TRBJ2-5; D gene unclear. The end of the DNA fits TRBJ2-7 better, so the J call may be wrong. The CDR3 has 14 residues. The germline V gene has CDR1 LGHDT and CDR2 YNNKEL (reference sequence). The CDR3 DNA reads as TGTGCCAGCAGCCAAGCTTTCCGTAACTACGAGCAGTACTTC. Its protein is CASSQAFRNYEQYF.